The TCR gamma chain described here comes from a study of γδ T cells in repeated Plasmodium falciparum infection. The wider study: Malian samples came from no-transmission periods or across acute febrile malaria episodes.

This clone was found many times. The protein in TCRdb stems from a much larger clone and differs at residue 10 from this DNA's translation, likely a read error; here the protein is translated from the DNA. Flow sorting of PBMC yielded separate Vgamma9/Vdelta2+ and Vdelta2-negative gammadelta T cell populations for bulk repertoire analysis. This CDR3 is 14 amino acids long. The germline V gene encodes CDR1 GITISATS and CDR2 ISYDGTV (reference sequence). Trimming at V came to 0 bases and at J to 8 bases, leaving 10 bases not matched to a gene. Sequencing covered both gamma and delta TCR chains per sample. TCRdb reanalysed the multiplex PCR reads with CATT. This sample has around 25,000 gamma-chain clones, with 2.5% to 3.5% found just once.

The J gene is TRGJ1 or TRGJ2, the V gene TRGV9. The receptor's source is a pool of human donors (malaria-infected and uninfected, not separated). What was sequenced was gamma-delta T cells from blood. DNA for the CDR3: TGTGCCTTGTGGGAGGTGCTACCGAATGATAAGAAACTCTTT. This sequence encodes CALWEVLPNDKKLF.